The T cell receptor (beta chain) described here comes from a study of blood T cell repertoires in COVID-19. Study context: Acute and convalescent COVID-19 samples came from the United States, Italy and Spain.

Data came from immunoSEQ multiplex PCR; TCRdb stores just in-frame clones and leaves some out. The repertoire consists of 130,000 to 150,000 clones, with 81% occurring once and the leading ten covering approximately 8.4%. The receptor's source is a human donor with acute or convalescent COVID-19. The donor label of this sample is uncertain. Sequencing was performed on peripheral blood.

The CDR3 spells CASSRAGYTGELFF. The DNA of the CDR3 is TGCGCCAGCAGTAGAGCGGGGTACACCGGGGAGCTGTTTTTT. This chain joins TRBV10-2 and TRBJ2-2; 7 nucleotides agree with TRBD2. The CDR3 contains 14 residues. Trimming cost V 5 bases and J 3 bases; bases outside gene matches: 3. Germline V gene lookup returns CDR1 WSHSY and CDR2 SAAADI.